This T cell receptor (beta chain) was recovered during a study of blood T cell repertoires in COVID-19. Across about two dozen US areas, participants ranged in age from roughly 18 to 95 years. Germline-derived CDR1 and CDR2 are SNHLY and FYNNEI. The CDR3 has 12 amino acids. Trimming shortened V by 9 bases and J by 0 bases, and 6 bases separated the two germline ends. TCRdb's table, derived via immunoSEQ multiplex PCR, lists solely in-frame clones and lacks some. The sample lists about 430,000 clones, about 88% occurring once. The source is a woman aged 18 to 35 who had been exposed to COVID-19. Sequenced input: PBMCs or T cells enriched from blood (not recorded which). J is TRBJ1-5 and V is TRBV2; D uncertain. The CDR3 protein is CASTYSNQPQHF. The CDR3 DNA reads as TGTGCCAGTACTTATAGCAATCAGCCCCAGCATTTT.